This T cell receptor (beta chain) was obtained from a study of blood T cell repertoires in COVID-19. Overall study context: Material from acute and convalescent COVID-19 was sourced from the United States, Italy and Spain. PBMCs, B-cell-depleted T cells, or T cells provided the cDNA or gDNA that made up the material.

How the authors handled the data: From reference gene primer amplification, estimates of nucleated cell counts were derived. Method: immunoSEQ multiplex PCR; TCRdb's copy keeps in-frame clones and lacks some. V and J calls and clone size follow that table, whereas D and trimming were derived from the DNA. The table shows around 120,000 clones, with around 85% occurring only once. In germline, CDR1 is SGHRS, CDR2 YFSETQ. V was pared by 2 bases and J by 7 bases, with 6 bases between. The CDR3 spans 11 residues. The TCR sequence derives from a man aged 65 to 85 with active or convalescent COVID-19. This sequence joins TRBV5-1 and TRBJ1-1; tentative D call: TRBD1 (6 bases). Sequenced sample: peripheral blood. The CDR3 bases are TGCGCCAGCAGCTTACAGGGTGAAGCTTTCTTT. Translating it yields CASSLQGEAFF.